Below, 17 T cell receptor beta chains from the same sample are listed, as sequenced in a study of spatial heterogeneity in lung cancer. Time point indicated: sample taken at primary tumor resection. Whole RNA, isolated from tumor, nontumor lung or frozen PBMC, was sequenced without prior sorting. Each CDR3 protein gets one entry after TCRdb re-called the 5' RACE reads with MiXCR. The repertoire holds roughly 4,100 distinct CDR3 sequences, with around 24% as singletons. Sample: PBMCs, taken at surgery. The source of these receptors is a female donor with early-stage non-small cell lung cancer.

This clonotype came up a few times. The library was prepared for alpha chains; this beta chain is a stray read, so its frequency means little. This sequence joins TRBV7-2 and TRBJ2-2; no clear D. V lost 6 bases to trimming and J lost 1 base, with 6 bases between them. CDR1 is SGHTA, CDR2 FQGNSA, per germline. This CDR3 contains 13 residues. The CDR3 spells CASRSQNTGELFF. DNA of the CDR3: TGTGCCAGCAGGTCACAGAACACCGGGGAGCTGTTTTTT.

This clonotype is classed as medium-sized (0.01 to 0.1%). With the library built for alpha chains, this beta chain is off target and its frequency is not meaningful. The chain combines TRBV3-1 with TRBJ2-7; D possibly matches TRBD1 or TRBD2 (6 bases each). This CDR3 is 15 amino acids long. V lost 4 bases, J lost 1 base, and 14 bases lay in between. From germline, CDR1 is LGHDT and CDR2 YNNKEL (reference sequence). CDR3 loop: CASSPGGETSYEQYF. CDR3 bases: TGTGCCAGCAGCCCCGGGGGCGAGACTTCCTACGAGCAGTACTTC.

This clonotype ranks as medium-sized (0.01 to 0.1%). Because this beta chain is a stray read in a library intended to capture alpha chains, its abundance should not be given much weight. The rearrangement joins TRBV28 to TRBJ2-5, with a tentative D call TRBD2 (5 bases). The CDR3 consists of 17 residues. Germline assignment: CDR1 MDHEN and CDR2 SYDVKM. The V end lost 2 bases, the J end lost 2 bases, and 18 bases lay between the germline ends. CDR3 sequence (DNA): TGTGCCAGCAGTTTACCCCACTTCCGAACGGGGCAAGAGACCCAGTACTTC. Translation: CASSLPHFRTGQETQYF.

This clonotype was recorded a few times. Within a library made for alpha chains, this beta chain is off target, and its count is uninformative. The chain carries TRBV5-1 and TRBJ2-7; 10 nucleotides match TRBD1. This CDR3 is built from 17 residues. Germline CDR1 and CDR2: SGHRS and YFSETQ. V shed 3 bases and J 0 bases; nucleotides not matched to a gene: 9. The CDR3 coding sequence is TGCGCCAGCAGCTATATTCCGGGACAGGGGAGCTCCTACGAGCAGTACTTC. This codes for CASSYIPGQGSSYEQYF.

By share, this clonotype counts as large. Because this beta chain is a stray read in a library intended to capture alpha chains, its abundance should not be given much weight. The chain's CDR3 is CASSLVLAEQETQYF. The CDR3 bases are TGTGCCAGCAGCTTAGTCCTGGCGGAACAAGAGACCCAGTACTTC. The V call is TRBV7-2, the J call TRBJ2-5; D is unresolved. The V end was cut by 1 base, the J end by 2 bases, with 11 bases between. This CDR3 comprises 15 residues. Looked up from germline, CDR1 is SGHTA and CDR2 is FQGNSA.

This clonotype came up a few times. This beta chain is an unintended read in a library built for alpha chains; its size means little. V gene TRBV28 combines with J gene TRBJ2-4, with 9 bases matching TRBD2. J gave up 11 bases and V 6 bases, and 11 bases lay outside the gene matches. Germline V gives CDR1 MDHEN, CDR2 SYDVKM. The CDR3 runs 14 residues. CDR3 sequence (DNA): TGTGCCAGCAGGATACAGCGGGAGGTGGGCTTTCAGTACTTC. Translation gives CASRIQREVGFQYF.

This clonotype was seen a few times. Little can be read into the size of this beta chain, an off-target read in a library designed for alpha chains. The rearrangement links TRBV20-1 to TRBJ2-1, with 9 bases fitting TRBD1. V shed 3 bases, J shed 10 bases, and the junction held 4 bases outside the gene matches. In germline, CDR1 is DFQATT, CDR2 SNEGSKA (reference sequence). This CDR3 comprises 12 residues. In DNA, the CDR3 is TGCAGTGCTAGGCCGGGACAGGGCGAGCAGTTCTTC. This encodes CSARPGQGEQFF.

In its sample, this clonotype is medium-sized (0.01 to 0.1%). With the library built for alpha chains, this beta chain is off target and its frequency is not meaningful. This chain links TRBV7-9 with TRBJ2-2, with 9 bases lining up with TRBD1. Trimming cost V 5 bases and J 5 bases; bases outside gene matches: 6. In germline, CDR1 is SEHNR, CDR2 FQNEAQ (reference sequence). This CDR3 comprises 15 residues. In nucleotides, the CDR3 is TGTGCCAGCAGCCCGGGACAGGGTGAGACCGGGGAGCTGTTTTTT. Its translation is CASSPGQGETGELFF.

In the case of this clonotype: Since it is a stray read in a library aimed at alpha chains, this beta chain has a size that is not meaningful. The chain employs TRBV6-5 and TRBJ2-3; D not resolved. Germline V gene sequence: CDR1 MNHEY, CDR2 SVGAGI. Trimming stripped 2 bases from V and 5 bases from J, with 2 bases between. The CDR3 covers 11 residues. CDR3 sequence (DNA): TGTGCCAGCAGTTACGAAGATACGCAGTATTTT. This sequence encodes CASSYEDTQYF.

In this sample, this clonotype is medium-sized. A library made for alpha chains picked up this beta chain off target, so its size means little. This chain joins TRBV24-1 and TRBJ2-1, with 7 positions matching TRBD1. Germline V gene sequence: CDR1 KGHDR, CDR2 SFDVKD. The CDR3 is 16 amino acids. V was clipped by 0 bases and J by 7 bases; unmatched bases: 8. The CDR3: CATSDLDRAGLNEQFF. The CDR3 region has the DNA TGTGCCACCAGTGATTTGGACAGGGCCGGTCTGAATGAGCAGTTCTTC.

This clonotype is large (0.1 to 1%) by share. This beta chain lies outside the target of a library built for alpha chains; its clone size means little. This chain joins TRBV7-2 and TRBJ2-5; 9 bases align to TRBD1. Germline CDR1 reads SGHTA; CDR2 reads FQGNSA. The length of the CDR3 is 17 residues. Trimming took 1 base from V and 6 from J; bases not matched to a gene: 12. CDR3 residues: CASSLVGGGQGSQTQYF. CDR3 coding DNA: TGTGCCAGCAGCTTAGTAGGGGGGGGACAGGGAAGTCAGACCCAGTACTTC.

This clonotype is judged medium-sized. The library was prepared for alpha chains; this beta chain is a stray read, so its frequency means little. This chain uses TRBV7-9 with TRBJ2-5; D is unclear. Germline assignment: CDR1 SEHNR and CDR2 FQNEAQ (reference sequence). The CDR3 consists of 11 residues. V was cut by 6 bases and J by 1 base, with 3 bases left in between. CDR3 nucleotides: TGTGCCAGCAGGGCCCAAGAGACCCAGTACTTC. Its translation is CASRAQETQYF.

With respect to this clonotype: This beta chain is an unintended read in a library built for alpha chains; its size means little. V gene TRBV28 combines with J gene TRBJ2-2; D unresolved. V lost 2 bases to trimming and J lost 7 bases, with 5 bases between them. The CDR3 extends over 12 amino acids. Looked up from germline, CDR1 is MDHEN and CDR2 is SYDVKM. The CDR3 nucleotides read TGTGCCAGCAGTTTAGCTATCGGGGAGCTGTTTTTT. This gives the protein CASSLAIGELFF.

About this clonotype: This beta chain was picked up by a library intended for alpha chains and is off target, so its count carries little meaning. V usage is TRBV3-1 and J usage is TRBJ2-7; D gene uncertain. Germline V gene lookup returns CDR1 LGHDT and CDR2 YNNKEL (reference sequence). This CDR3 comprises 15 residues. The germline V and J ends were trimmed by 1 base and 4 bases, with 14 bases remaining between them. The CDR3 region has the DNA TGTGCCAGCAGCCAAGGGTCCAGCATGGAGTACGAGCAGTACTTC. Amino acids: CASSQGSSMEYEQYF.

By its share, this clonotype is medium-sized (0.01 to 0.1%). Within a library made for alpha chains, this beta chain is off target, and its count is uninformative. This sequence joins TRBV7-2 and TRBJ2-7, with TRBD2 identical over 8 bases. Germline V lookup: CDR1 SGHTA, CDR2 FQGNSA. CDR3 length equals 16 residues. Losses at the gene ends were 3 bases for V and 4 bases for J; bases not matched to a gene: 11. CDR3 nucleotide sequence: TGTGCCAGCAGCTTTCGTGGAGGACTAGCATCTTACGAGCAGTACTTC. Translated, it gives CASSFRGGLASYEQYF.

About this clonotype: As an off-target read in a library built for alpha chains, this beta chain has a frequency of little significance. The chain employs TRBV11-2 and TRBJ2-2; D unresolved. Between the trimmed V and J ends, which lost 6 bases and 6 bases, there was a span of 26 bases. This CDR3 has 18 amino acids. Germline CDR1 reads SGHAT; CDR2 reads FQNNGV. CDR3 in DNA: TGTGCCAGCAGACCGCCGTTCCAACTCTGGTACGGGTCCGGGGAGCTGTTTTTT. Protein product: CASRPPFQLWYGSGELFF.

A note on this clonotype: The library was designed around alpha chains, so this beta chain is a stray read whose abundance carries little weight. The J gene is TRBJ2-5, the V gene TRBV18; D gene unclear. Germline CDR1 is KGHSH and CDR2 is LQKENI. Trimming removed 6 bases at V and 3 bases at J, with 8 bases between. The CDR3 covers 12 residues. CDR3 nucleotides: TGTGCCAGCTCGACCTTGGAAGAGACCCAGTACTTC. Residues: CASSTLEETQYF.